The 15 T cell receptor beta chains presented below share a single source sample, sequenced in a study of blood T cell repertoires in COVID-19. TCRdb's table, derived via immunoSEQ multiplex PCR, lists solely in-frame clones and lacks some. The data contain fewer than 400,000 clones, around nine tenths of them singletons. The sample was PBMCs or T cells enriched from blood (not recorded which). These receptors all come from a woman in her 30s who had been exposed to COVID-19.

This chain links TRBV11-2 with TRBJ2-5; TRBD2 aligns across 8 bases. V dropped 5 bases and J dropped 4; count of bases not matched to a gene: 12. The germline V gene encodes CDR1 SGHAT and CDR2 FQNNGV. This CDR3 has 16 amino acids. In DNA, the CDR3 is TGTGCCAGCAGCCCGATCAGGACTAGCTTGGGAGAGACCCAGTACTTC. Encoded protein: CASSPIRTSLGETQYF.

This clone occurred once. This chain links TRBV6-5 with TRBJ1-4; TRBD1 aligns across 9 bases. V shed 6 bases and J 5 bases; nucleotides not matched to a gene: 1. Germline values: CDR1 MNHEY, CDR2 SVGAGI. CDR3 size: 13 residues. This CDR3 is CASSDRGNEKLFF. CDR3 nucleotide sequence: TGTGCCAGCAGCGACAGGGGGAATGAAAAACTGTTTTTT.

Note on this clone: Other DNA sequences in the same sample also yield this CDR3. The chain joins TRBV30 to TRBJ1-5, with D tentatively TRBD1 (5 bases). This CDR3 spans 13 amino acids. CDR1 is GTSNPN, CDR2 SVGIG, per germline (reference sequence). Trimming shortened V by 4 bases and J by 4 bases, and 11 bases separated the two germline ends. The CDR3 loop is CAWKGQGNQPQHF. The DNA of the CDR3 is TGTGCCTGGAAGGGGCAGGGAAATCAGCCCCAGCATTTT.

CDR3 in amino acids: CAITSRVASNYGYTF. The CDR3 DNA is TGTGCCATCACCTCCAGGGTGGCCTCTAACTATGGCTACACCTTC. The V call is TRBV10-3, the J call TRBJ1-2; perhaps TRBD1 as D (5 bases). This CDR3 contains 15 residues. Germline V gene lookup returns CDR1 ENHRY and CDR2 SYGVKD. V lost 7 bases to trimming and J lost 0 bases, with 15 bases between them.

A word on this clone: One end of the junction fails to match germline, which may point to a read error. V usage is TRBV4-3 and J usage is TRBJ1-1, with 7 bases matching TRBD1. The germline V gene encodes CDR1 LGHNA and CDR2 YSLEER. This CDR3 has 15 amino acids. CDR3 amino acids: CASSPTPRGNAEAFF. In DNA, the CDR3 is TGCGCCAGCAGCCCCACGCCCAGGGGGAACGCTGAAGCTTTCTTT.

J is TRBJ1-5 and V is TRBV21-1. TRBV21-1 is shown as a pseudogene. This CDR3 is 16 amino acids long. The chain's CDR3 is CASSKDNGLGNQPQHF. Written as DNA, the CDR3 is TGTGCCAGCAGCAAAGATAACGGGTTGGGCAATCAGCCCCAGCATTTT.

The J gene is TRBJ1-2, the V gene TRBV12-3 or TRBV12-4; no clear D. V was shortened by 4 bases and J by 7 bases, with 13 bases between the two germline ends. The CDR3 extends over 13 amino acids. CDR3 amino acids: CASSSLVGAGYTF. The CDR3 DNA follows: TGTGCCAGCAGTTCCCTGGTGGGCGCTGGCTACACCTTC.

The chain links TRBV19 to TRBJ1-2, with D unclear. From germline, CDR1 is LNHDA and CDR2 SQIVND (reference sequence). V was trimmed by 7 bases and J by 5 bases, leaving 11 bases between them. The CDR3 is made up of 12 amino acids. The CDR3, as DNA: TGTGCCAGTACTCCAGATTTTTATGGCTACACCTTC. This encodes CASTPDFYGYTF.

The rearrangement links TRBV15 to TRBJ1-2; possible D gene TRBD1, 5 bases. The germline V gene has CDR1 LNHNV and CDR2 YYDKDF (reference sequence). There are 15 residues in the CDR3. Trimming cost V 3 bases and J 0 bases, with 11 bases left between them. The CDR3 DNA reads as TGTGCCACCAGCAGGAACAGGATCGCTAACTATGGCTACACCTTC. Translated: CATSRNRIANYGYTF. The entire variable domain, with the rest obtained from reference TRBV15 and TRBJ1-2, is as follows: DAMVIQNPRYQVTQFGKPVTLSCSQTLNHNVMYWYQQKSSQAPKLLFHYYDKDFNNEADTPDNFQSRRPNTSFCFLDIRSPGLGDTAMYLCATSRNRIANYGYTFGSGTRLTVV.

The V call is TRBV3-1 (or the pseudogene TRBV3-2), the J call TRBJ1-1; D is undetermined. The CDR3 is made up of 14 amino acids. Trimming shortened V by 1 base and J by 5 bases, and 11 bases separated the two germline ends. Germline V gene lookup returns CDR1 LGHDT and CDR2 YNNKEL (reference sequence). CDR3 loop: CASSQGYEHTEAFF. In DNA form, the CDR3 reads TGTGCCAGCAGCCAAGGATACGAGCATACTGAAGCTTTCTTT.

CDR3 in amino acids: CASSPPGATYEQYF. The CDR3, as DNA: TGTGCCAGCTCACCCCCCGGAGCAACCTACGAGCAGTACTTC. The rearrangement uses TRBV18 and TRBJ2-7; unclear D gene. V was cut by 3 bases and J by 2 bases, with 11 bases left in between. Germline CDR1 KGHSH, CDR2 LQKENI. The CDR3 consists of 14 residues.

Concerning this clone: The sample contains more than one DNA sequence encoding this CDR3. The chain couples TRBV3-1 (or the pseudogene TRBV3-2) to TRBJ2-1, with TRBD2 matching 8 bases. The CDR3 has 15 amino acids. The trim removed 1 base at V and 2 bases at J, leaving 1 base unmatched. Germline CDR1 LGHDT, CDR2 YNNKEL (reference sequence). In DNA, the CDR3 is TGTGCCAGCAGCCAAGTCGGGGGGGCCTACAATGAGCAGTTCTTC. Its protein is CASSQVGGAYNEQFF.

A remark on this clone: The limits of the CDR3 on the DNA are not certain, so only TCRdb's listed CDR3 is given. CDR3 sequence: CASSVGSGTLSTF. The gene calls are TRBV9 and TRBJ1-2; whether TRBD1, the table's D call, matches the DNA was not checked. Germline lookup yields CDR1 SGDLS and CDR2 YYNGEE. The CDR3 spans 13 residues, counting both ends.

The V gene is TRBV6-5, the J gene TRBJ2-7; 8 nucleotides agree with TRBD1. Germline CDR1 is MNHEY and CDR2 is SVGAGI. The junction had 5 bases not matched to a gene; V was cut back by 2 bases and J by 2 bases. The CDR3 length is 15 residues. CDR3 amino acids: CASSYLSRGPYEQYF. In DNA, the CDR3 is TGTGCCAGCAGTTACCTTTCCAGGGGGCCCTACGAGCAGTACTTC.

J is TRBJ1-2 and V is TRBV6-5; 9 bases are shared with TRBD1. Unmatched junction bases numbered 11, after V lost 7 bases and J lost 5 bases. CDR1 and CDR2 (germline): MNHEY, SVGAGI. CDR3 length: 15 amino acids. CDR3: CASTPTRDREYGYTF. The CDR3 bases are TGTGCCAGCACCCCAACCCGGGACAGGGAATATGGCTACACCTTC.